This TCR beta chain was captured by sequencing in a study of CD8+ T cells in alopecia areata. Study details: Scalp area affected, as a percentage, set the severity score of treated patients.

Sequencing relied on a cDNA template that was reverse transcribed from extracted RNA. The assay was immunoSEQ multiplex PCR, and TCRdb's table has in-frame clones only and misses some. The sample lists under 150,000 clones, 61% occurring once. With regard to this clone: Its antigen remains unknown.

The study, taken as a whole, reports: Mouse data revealed clearer TCR sharing than patient data did, a gap possibly tied to HLA.

The treatment is: oral pan-JAK inhibitor, 5-10 mg twice daily. Germline loops: CDR1 ENHRY, CDR2 SYGVKD. This CDR3 region has 12 residues. V was clipped by 0 bases and J by 12 bases, with 12 bases between them. This TCR derives from a human donor with alopecia areata. The sequences come from CD4+ T cells sorted from blood, collected at week 4, from a patient treated with tofacitinib. The V call is TRBV10-3, the J call TRBJ2-7; D unresolved. The CDR3 protein is CAISESAGGLYF. CDR3 bases: TGTGCCATCAGTGAGTCGGCCGGTGGGCTGTACTTC.